These T cell receptor beta chains were read from a single sample in a study of cytomegalovirus exposure and HLA in healthy donors. The assay was immunoSEQ multiplex PCR, and TCRdb's table has in-frame clones only and misses some. The sample carries roughly 170,000 clones, 77% recorded once. Input material: PBMCs. Source of these receptors: a woman in her 30s in good health and CMV-seropositive. The CDR3 runs from the conserved cysteine through the conserved F or W. Fields, in order: V gene, D gene, clone size, J gene, CDR3 protein, CDR3 DNA. The D gene is left open where the match is weak. Some rows have no size entry. The others give once, few or many, or a class for an expanded clone.

TRBV11-1	TRBD2	-	TRBJ2-4	CASSPRGFGDYLAKNIQYF	TGTGCCAGCAGCCCTAGGGGATTCGGGGACTACTTAGCCAAAAACATTCAGTACTTC
TRBV19	TRBD2	once	TRBJ2-7	CASSTVAGSSYEQYF	TGTGCCAGTAGTACCGTAGCGGGAAGCTCCTACGAGCAGTACTTC
TRBV2	-	-	TRBJ1-5	CASSPGMRGQPQHF	TGTGCCAGCAGCCCAGGGATGAGAGGCCAGCCCCAGCATTTT
TRBV29-1	TRBD1	-	TRBJ2-6	CSVESGTGDAGANVLTF	TGCAGCGTTGAATCTGGGACAGGTGATGCTGGGGCCAACGTCCTGACTTTC
TRBV6-5	-	-	TRBJ1-3	CASSYSWGAEGNTIYF	TGTGCCAGCAGTTACTCGTGGGGCGCCGAGGGAAACACCATATATTTT
TRBV5-1	-	-	TRBJ1-4	CASMAGEGFYEKLFF	TGCGCCAGCATGGCGGGGGAGGGGTTTTATGAAAAACTGTTTTTT
TRBV30	TRBD2	few	TRBJ2-7	CAWSAGTSTSYEQYF	TGTGCCTGGAGTGCCGGGACTAGCACCTCCTACGAGCAGTACTTC
TRBV11-3	TRBD2	-	TRBJ2-2	CASSSHSSGGSGELFF	TGTGCCAGCAGCTCCCATTCATCGGGAGGATCCGGGGAGCTGTTTTTT
TRBV4-1	TRBD1	-	TRBJ2-5	CASSQDDRGKETQYF	TGCGCCAGCAGCCAAGATGACAGGGGGAAGGAGACCCAGTACTTC
TRBV5-4	-	-	TRBJ2-7	CASSSSPYEQYF	TGTGCCAGCAGCTCCTCCCCCTACGAGCAGTACTTC
TRBV7-6	TRBD2	-	TRBJ2-4	CASSPQSGKGIQYF	TGTGCCAGCAGCCCCCAAAGCGGGAAAGGCATTCAGTACTTC
TRBV19	-	once	TRBJ1-2	CASSIPQYPYGYTF	TGTGCCAGTAGTATTCCCCAGTACCCCTATGGCTACACCTTC
TRBV28	TRBD2	few	TRBJ2-3	CASSGGLAGGTDTQYF	TGTGCCAGCAGTGGGGGACTAGCGGGAGGCACAGATACGCAGTATTTT
TRBV5-5	-	-	TRBJ2-1	CASSFTRGGEQFF	TGTGCCAGCAGCTTCACAAGGGGAGGTGAGCAGTTCTTC
TRBV7-2	TRBD1	-	TRBJ2-7	CASSSTGTGPYEQYF	TGTGCCAGCAGCTCCACCGGGACAGGGCCCTACGAGCAGTACTTC
TRBV5-8	TRBD1	-	TRBJ2-7	CASSKDRGRENLYEQYF	TGTGCCAGCAGCAAAGACAGGGGGCGGGAGAACCTATACGAGCAGTACTTC
TRBV7-9	TRBD1	-	TRBJ1-1	CASSSRTGTEAFF	TGTGCCAGCAGCTCCCGGACAGGCACTGAAGCTTTCTTT
TRBV7-2	-	-	TRBJ1-5	CASSLRAGYSNQPQHF	TGTGCCAGCAGCTTAAGGGCGGGTTATAGCAATCAGCCCCAGCATTTT
TRBV2	TRBD1	-	TRBJ1-1	CASTGQGLVRNTEAFF	TGTGCCAGCACTGGACAGGGTCTTGTTCGGAACACTGAAGCTTTCTTT
TRBV27	-	-	TRBJ1-5	CASSFRGQPQHF	TGTGCCAGCAGTTTTCGCGGTCAGCCCCAGCATTTT
TRBV27	-	-	TRBJ2-1	CASSQGWDTYNEQFF	TGTGCCAGCAGCCAGGGGTGGGATACCTACAATGAGCAGTTCTTC
TRBV4-1	TRBD2	-	TRBJ2-5	CASSQDASGTQETQYF	TGCGCCAGCAGCCAAGACGCTAGCGGGACACAAGAGACCCAGTACTTC
TRBV9	-	-	TRBJ1-1	CASTRGEGPEAFF	TGTGCCAGCACCAGAGGGGAGGGCCCCGAAGCTTTCTTT
TRBV10-3	TRBD2	-	TRBJ2-3	CAIGVAGRTDTQYF	TGTGCCATCGGGGTAGCGGGTCGCACAGATACGCAGTATTTT
TRBV19	TRBD1	-	TRBJ1-3	CASSPGQGRNTIYF	TGTGCCAGTAGTCCAGGACAGGGCAGAAACACCATATATTTT
TRBV5-1	-	-	TRBJ2-7	CASSQDVAAYEQYF	TGCGCCAGCAGCCAGGATGTAGCGGCCTACGAGCAGTACTTC
TRBV7-9	TRBD2	few	TRBJ2-7	CASSLEGTSGTTYEQYF	TGTGCCAGCAGCTTAGAGGGGACTAGCGGGACCACCTACGAGCAGTACTTC
TRBV5-4	TRBD1	-	TRBJ1-1	CASSLETGDTEAFF	TGTGCCAGCAGCTTGGAGACAGGGGACACTGAAGCTTTCTTT
TRBV6-1	TRBD2	-	TRBJ2-7	CASSRREIHEQYF	TGTGCCAGCAGTCGGCGGGAGATACACGAGCAGTACTTC
TRBV7-8	TRBD2	-	TRBJ2-1	CASSLAVAGEVMEQFF	TGTGCCAGCAGCTTAGCCGTAGCGGGAGAGGTAATGGAGCAGTTCTTC
TRBV27	TRBD1	-	TRBJ2-7	CASSSTLLGTGGYEQYF	TGTGCCAGCAGTTCAACACTCCTCGGGACAGGGGGGTACGAGCAGTACTTC
TRBV11-2	TRBD1	-	TRBJ1-2	CASSSLAGGVSYGYTF	TGTGCCAGCAGCTCCCTAGCAGGGGGAGTTTCGTATGGCTACACCTTC
TRBV6-6	-	-	TRBJ2-5	CASSYRRQNQETQYF	TGTGCCAGCAGTTACCGGCGACAGAACCAAGAGACCCAGTACTTC
TRBV5-8	TRBD1	few	TRBJ2-5	CASSPRRQGFGETQYF	TGTGCCAGCAGCCCACGAAGACAGGGTTTCGGGGAGACCCAGTACTTC
TRBV4-1	TRBD2	few	TRBJ2-1	CASSQDMSGSTYNEQFF	TGCGCCAGCAGCCAAGATATGAGCGGGAGTACCTACAATGAGCAGTTCTTC
TRBV9	TRBD2	-	TRBJ2-3	CASSVVLAGSVDTQYF	TGTGCCAGCAGCGTAGTCCTAGCGGGGTCCGTAGATACGCAGTATTTT
TRBV5-1	-	-	TRBJ2-5	CASSLESSKRETQYF	TGCGCCAGCAGCTTGGAGTCATCCAAGAGGGAGACCCAGTACTTC
TRBV6-5	TRBD1	few	TRBJ1-1	CASSRTGSFTEAFF	TGTGCCAGCAGCCGGACAGGTTCCTTCACTGAAGCTTTCTTT
TRBV6-4	-	few	TRBJ2-1	CASSDGQLSYNEQFF	TGTGCCAGCAGTGATGGGCAGCTCTCCTACAATGAGCAGTTCTTC
TRBV4-1	-	-	TRBJ1-2	CASSQQAEGPGYGYTF	TGCGCCAGCAGCCAACAAGCGGAAGGGCCGGGCTATGGCTACACCTTC
TRBV11-1	TRBD1	-	TRBJ2-7	CASSRDSFSYEQYF	TGTGCCAGCAGCCGGGACAGTTTCTCCTACGAGCAGTACTTC
TRBV29-1	TRBD2	few	TRBJ2-7	CSVAVAGDRHEQYF	TGCAGCGTTGCCGTAGCGGGAGACCGCCACGAGCAGTACTTC